This T cell receptor beta chain stems from a study of T cell responses to AZD1222 COVID-19 vaccine. Study-wide findings and caveats: Among those given AZD1222, only six were seropositive at baseline. CD4 TCRs linked to vaccination spanned spike, dominating at 160-218 and 743-854.

Trimming removed 4 bases at V and 4 bases at J, with 10 bases between. The germline V gene encodes CDR1 MGHDK and CDR2 SYGVNS. The CDR3 totals 13 residues. Produced via immunoSEQ multiplex PCR; TCRdb's table is partial and in-frame only. The sample records about 120,000 clones, 91% being singletons. As to this clone: Its target is unknown.

The sequence was obtained from an adult in good health. The genes are TRBV25-1 and TRBJ1-2, with no clear D. Sequenced here: peripheral blood, sampled on day 0 of AZD1222 vaccination. CDR3: CASSGGGPYGYTF. In nucleotides, the CDR3 is TGTGCCAGCAGTGGAGGAGGTCCCTATGGCTACACCTTC.